The sequence of this T cell receptor (beta chain) was determined in a study of tumor-infiltrating lymphocytes in primary liver carcinoma. Whole-study context: All patients, whether men or women, fell within 30 to 69 years of age.

Trimming removed 4 bases from V and 0 bases from J; junction bases left unmatched: 5. This CDR3 comprises 15 residues. Germline V gene lookup returns CDR1 MNHNS and CDR2 SASEGT. Using a constant-region primer together with ProtoScript II reverse transcriptase, TCR beta cDNA was made from roughly 520 ng of total RNA. It was through three nested multiplex PCR rounds of slightly modified ARM-PCR that TCR beta libraries arose. A C-beta reverse primer was combined with TRBV1-TRBV30 forward primers in the first two PCR rounds, and each round had 10 cycles. TCRdb re-derived calls from the multiplex PCR reads in MiXCR, one entry per CDR3 protein. Of some 200,000 distinct CDR3 sequences listed, 65% are singletons. RNA was extracted from whole blood without cell sorting, alongside germline DNA.

This clonotype was sampled from a woman in her sixties with primary liver carcinoma and hepatitis B virus infection. The rearrangement uses TRBV6-1 and TRBJ2-7, with 8 positions matching TRBD1. The sequenced material came from peripheral blood. Here the CDR3 reads CASSVGQGSSYEQYF. DNA of the CDR3: TGTGCCAGCAGTGTTGGACAGGGAAGCTCCTACGAGCAGTACTTC.